Given below is one T cell receptor (beta chain) in context. Antigen unknown. The source of the sample is a study of beta chain features in type 1 diabetes. This CDR3 comprises 14 residues. Trimming removed 0 bases from V and 0 bases from J, with 4 bases in between. The germline V gene has CDR1 SGHRS and CDR2 YFSETQ. Of the isolated RNA, all was reverse transcribed, and so the sequenced material was expressed TCRB transcripts. Sequencing was performed with immunoSEQ multiplex PCR; in TCRdb, only in-frame clones are kept and a portion is missing. The sample has tens of thousands of clones, 30% to 35% seen once. The study, taken as a whole, reports: TCRB CDR3s were moderately but significantly shorter in Type 1 diabetes patients in all four CD4+ subsets.

The V gene is TRBV5-1, the J gene TRBJ2-1, with unresolved D. Sequencing was done on a sample of stem cell memory CD4+ T cells from blood. The clonotype comes from a woman under 30 in good health. CDR3 in amino acids: CASSLDSSYNEQFF. Here the CDR3 DNA reads TGCGCCAGCAGCTTGGACAGCTCCTACAATGAGCAGTTCTTC.